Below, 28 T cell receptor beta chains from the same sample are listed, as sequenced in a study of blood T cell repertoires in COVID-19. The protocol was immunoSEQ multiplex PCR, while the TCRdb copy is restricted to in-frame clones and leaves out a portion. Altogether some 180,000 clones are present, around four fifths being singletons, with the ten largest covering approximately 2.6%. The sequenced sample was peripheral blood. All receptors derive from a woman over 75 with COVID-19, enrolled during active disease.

In DNA form, the CDR3 reads TGTGCCAGCAGTGAGAGGACAGCCTACAATGAGCAGTTCTTC. Its translation: CASSERTAYNEQFF. The genes are TRBV2 and TRBJ2-1, with D possibly TRBD1 on 6 matching bases. The germline CDR1 and CDR2 sequences are SNHLY and FYNNEI. This CDR3 is built from 14 residues. The germline V and J ends were trimmed by 3 bases and 2 bases, with 8 bases remaining between them.

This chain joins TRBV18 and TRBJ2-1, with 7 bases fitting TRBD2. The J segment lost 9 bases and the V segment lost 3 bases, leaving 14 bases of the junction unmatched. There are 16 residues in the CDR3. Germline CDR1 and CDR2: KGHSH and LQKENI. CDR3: CASSPVRVTSNGEQFF. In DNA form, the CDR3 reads TGTGCCAGCTCACCCGTCAGGGTGACTAGCAATGGTGAGCAGTTCTTC.

CDR3 loop: CASSLYGGGFVEKLFF. The CDR3 DNA reads TGTGCCAGCAGCTTATATGGAGGGGGCTTTGTTGAAAAACTGTTTTTT. The chain is built from TRBV7-6 and TRBJ1-4, with 7 bases fitting TRBD1. Per the germline V gene, CDR1 is SGHVS and CDR2 is FNYEAQ. The CDR3 has 16 amino acids. V gave up 2 bases and J gave up 7 bases; unmatched junction bases: 10. The full variable domain, rest sourced from reference TRBV7-6 and TRBJ1-4, is GAGVSQSPRYKVTKRGQDVALRCDPISGHVSLYWYRQALGQGPEFLTYFNYEAQQDKSGLPNDRFSAERPEGSISTLTIQRTEQRDSAMYRCASSLYGGGFVEKLFFGSGTQLSVL.

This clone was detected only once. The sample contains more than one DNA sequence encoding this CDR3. In DNA, the CDR3 is TGTGCCAGCAGCCCTAGCGGGGGATACAATGAGCAGTTCTTC. Residues: CASSPSGGYNEQFF. The chain is built from TRBV7-2 and TRBJ2-1; 10 bases are a match to TRBD2. V was pared by 5 bases and J by 4 bases, with 2 bases of the junction left unmatched. The germline V gene has CDR1 SGHTA and CDR2 FQGNSA. The CDR3 is 14 amino acids.

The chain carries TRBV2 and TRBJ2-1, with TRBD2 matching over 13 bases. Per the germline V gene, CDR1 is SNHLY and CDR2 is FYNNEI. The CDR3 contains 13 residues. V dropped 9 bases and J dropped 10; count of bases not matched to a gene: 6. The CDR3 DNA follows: TGTGCCAGACTAGCGGGGGGGCTGGAAGAGCAGTTCTTC. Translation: CARLAGGLEEQFF.

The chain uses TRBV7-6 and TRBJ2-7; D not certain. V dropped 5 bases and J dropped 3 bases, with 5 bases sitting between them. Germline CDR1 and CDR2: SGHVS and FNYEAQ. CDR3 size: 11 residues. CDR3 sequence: CASSPNYEQYF. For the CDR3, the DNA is TGTGCCAGCAGCCCAAACTACGAGCAGTACTTC.

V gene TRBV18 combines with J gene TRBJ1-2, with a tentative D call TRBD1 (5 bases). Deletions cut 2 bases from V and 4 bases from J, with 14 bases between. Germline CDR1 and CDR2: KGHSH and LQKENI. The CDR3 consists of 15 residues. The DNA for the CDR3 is TGTGCCAGCTCACCAGCGGGGGGACGGGGCTATGGCTACACCTTC. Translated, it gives CASSPAGGRGYGYTF. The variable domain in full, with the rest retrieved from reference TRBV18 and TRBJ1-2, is NAGVMQNPRHLVRRRGQEARLRCSPMKGHSHVYWYRQLPEEGLKFMVYLQKENIIDESGMPKERFSAEFPKEGPSILRIQQVVRGDSAAYFCASSPAGGRGYGYTFGSGTRLTVV.

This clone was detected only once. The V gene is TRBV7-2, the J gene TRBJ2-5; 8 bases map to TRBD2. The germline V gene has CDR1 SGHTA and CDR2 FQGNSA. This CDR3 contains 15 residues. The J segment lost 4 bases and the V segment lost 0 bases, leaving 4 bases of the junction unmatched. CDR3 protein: CASSLAAGGGETQYF. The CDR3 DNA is TGTGCCAGCAGCTTAGCGGCGGGAGGCGGAGAGACCCAGTACTTC.

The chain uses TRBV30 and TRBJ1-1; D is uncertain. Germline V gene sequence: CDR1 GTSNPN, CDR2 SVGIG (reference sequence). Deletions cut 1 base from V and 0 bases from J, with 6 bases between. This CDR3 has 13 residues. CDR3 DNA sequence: TGTGCCTGGAGTGGGCTTATGAACACTGAAGCTTTCTTT. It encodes CAWSGLMNTEAFF.

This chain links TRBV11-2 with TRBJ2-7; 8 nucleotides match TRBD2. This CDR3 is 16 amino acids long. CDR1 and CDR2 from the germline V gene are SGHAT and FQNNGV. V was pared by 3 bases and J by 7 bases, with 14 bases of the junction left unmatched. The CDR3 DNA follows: TGTGCCAGCAGCTTCGGGTTCGGGGGGGGCTTGAGTGAGCAGTACTTC. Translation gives CASSFGFGGGLSEQYF.

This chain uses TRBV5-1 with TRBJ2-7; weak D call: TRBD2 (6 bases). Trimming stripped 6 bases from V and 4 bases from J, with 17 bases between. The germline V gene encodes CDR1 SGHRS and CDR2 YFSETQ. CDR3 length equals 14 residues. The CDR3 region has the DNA TGCGCCAGCATGCCGGACTACCCGTTATACGAGCAGTACTTC. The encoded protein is CASMPDYPLYEQYF.

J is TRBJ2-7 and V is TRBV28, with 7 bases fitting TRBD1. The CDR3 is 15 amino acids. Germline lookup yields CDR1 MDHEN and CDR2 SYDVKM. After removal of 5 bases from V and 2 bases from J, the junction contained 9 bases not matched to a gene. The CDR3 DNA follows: TGTGCCAGCAGTACAACCGGGACAGCGACCTACGAGCAGTACTTC. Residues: CASSTTGTATYEQYF.

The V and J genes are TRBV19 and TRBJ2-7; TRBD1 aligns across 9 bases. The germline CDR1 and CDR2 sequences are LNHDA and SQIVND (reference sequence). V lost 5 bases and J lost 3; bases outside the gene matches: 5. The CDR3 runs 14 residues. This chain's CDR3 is CASSRRDRDYEQYF. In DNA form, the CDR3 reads TGTGCCAGTAGTCGCCGGGACAGGGACTACGAGCAGTACTTC.

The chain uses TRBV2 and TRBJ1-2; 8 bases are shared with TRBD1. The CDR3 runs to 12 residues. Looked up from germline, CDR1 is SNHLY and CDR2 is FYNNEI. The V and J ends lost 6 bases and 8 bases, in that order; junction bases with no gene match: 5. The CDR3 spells CASSGTGYGYTF. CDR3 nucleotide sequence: TGTGCCAGCAGCGGGACAGGATACGGCTACACCTTC.

CDR3 in DNA: TGTGCCAGCAGCCGCGACAGGGGGGAAGCTTTCTTT. As protein: CASSRDRGEAFF. The chain uses TRBV2 and TRBJ1-1, with 9 positions matching TRBD1. Germline-derived CDR1 and CDR2 are SNHLY and FYNNEI. V lost 6 bases to trimming and J lost 8 bases; unmatched junction nucleotides: 4. This CDR3 contains 12 residues.

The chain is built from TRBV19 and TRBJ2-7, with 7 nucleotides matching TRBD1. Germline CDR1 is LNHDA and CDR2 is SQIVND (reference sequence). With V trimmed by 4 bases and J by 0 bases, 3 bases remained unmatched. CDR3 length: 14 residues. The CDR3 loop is CASSTGQPSYEQYF. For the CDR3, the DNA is TGTGCCAGTAGTACGGGACAGCCCTCCTACGAGCAGTACTTC.

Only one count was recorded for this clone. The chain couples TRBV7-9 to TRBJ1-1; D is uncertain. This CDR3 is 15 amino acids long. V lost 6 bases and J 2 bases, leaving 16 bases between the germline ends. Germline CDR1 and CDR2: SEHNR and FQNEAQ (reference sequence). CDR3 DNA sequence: TGTGCCAGCAGTAAAGGGAGTCTAGTCAACACTGAAGCTTTCTTT. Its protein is CASSKGSLVNTEAFF.

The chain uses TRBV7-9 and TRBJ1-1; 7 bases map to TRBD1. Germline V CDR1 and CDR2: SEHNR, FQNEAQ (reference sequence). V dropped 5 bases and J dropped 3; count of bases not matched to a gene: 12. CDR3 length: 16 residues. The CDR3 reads CASSTPGGRGDTEAFF. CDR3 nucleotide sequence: TGTGCCAGCAGCACCCCGGGCGGCAGGGGGGACACTGAAGCTTTCTTT.

In DNA, the CDR3 is TGTGCCAGCAGCTCGAAGGGACTAGCGGGCTCCTACGAGCAGTACTTC. Protein product: CASSSKGLAGSYEQYF. The gene calls are TRBV7-8 and TRBJ2-7; 12 bases match TRBD2. This CDR3 spans 16 amino acids. Germline trimming cut 4 bases from V and 0 bases from J; bases unmatched to any gene: 4. The germline V gene has CDR1 SGHVS and CDR2 FQNEAQ.

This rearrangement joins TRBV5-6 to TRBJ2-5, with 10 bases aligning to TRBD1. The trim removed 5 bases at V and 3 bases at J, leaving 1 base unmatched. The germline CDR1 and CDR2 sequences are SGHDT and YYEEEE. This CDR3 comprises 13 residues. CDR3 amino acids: CASRDRGEETQYF. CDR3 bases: TGTGCCAGCAGGGACAGGGGGGAAGAGACCCAGTACTTC.

The DNA for the CDR3 is TGTGCCAGCTCACCGGAGGGAGGCCAGAGCTCTGGGGCCAACGTCCTGACTTTC. It specifies CASSPEGGQSSGANVLTF. The chain has TRBV18 and TRBJ2-6, with D possibly being TRBD2 (6 bases). This CDR3 has 18 amino acids. Looked up from germline, CDR1 is KGHSH and CDR2 is LQKENI. Trimming took 3 bases from V and 0 from J, leaving 15 bases between them.

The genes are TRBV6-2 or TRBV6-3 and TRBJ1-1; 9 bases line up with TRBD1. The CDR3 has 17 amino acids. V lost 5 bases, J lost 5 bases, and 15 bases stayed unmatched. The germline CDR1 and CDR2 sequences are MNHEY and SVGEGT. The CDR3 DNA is TGTGCCAGCAGTCATCGGACAGGGGTGCGAGGATATACTGAAGCTTTCTTT. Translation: CASSHRTGVRGYTEAFF.

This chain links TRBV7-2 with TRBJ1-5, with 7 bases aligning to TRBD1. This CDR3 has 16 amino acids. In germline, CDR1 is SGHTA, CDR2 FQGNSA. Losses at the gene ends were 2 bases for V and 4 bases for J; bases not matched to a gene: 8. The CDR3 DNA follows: TGTGCCAGCAGCTTATTCCACGGGACAGCAAATCAGCCCCAGCATTTT. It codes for CASSLFHGTANQPQHF.

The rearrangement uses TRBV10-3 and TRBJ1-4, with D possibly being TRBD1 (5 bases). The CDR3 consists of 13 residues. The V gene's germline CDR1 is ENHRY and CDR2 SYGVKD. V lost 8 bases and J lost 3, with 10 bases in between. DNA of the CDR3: TGTGCCATCCGTGGGGGGGCTAATGAAAAACTGTTTTTT. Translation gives CAIRGGANEKLFF.

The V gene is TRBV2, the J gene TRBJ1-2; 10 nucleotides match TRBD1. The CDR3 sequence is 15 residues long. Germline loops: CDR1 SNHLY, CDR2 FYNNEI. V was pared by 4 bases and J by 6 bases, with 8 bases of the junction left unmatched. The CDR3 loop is CASSVYGTGENGYTF. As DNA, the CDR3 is TGTGCCAGCAGTGTATATGGGACAGGGGAAAATGGCTACACCTTC. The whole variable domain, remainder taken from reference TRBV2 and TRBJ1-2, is EPEVTQTPSHQVTQMGQEVILRCVPISNHLYFYWYRQILGQKVEFLVSFYNNEISEKSEIFDDQFSVERPDGSNFTLKIRSTKLEDSAMYFCASSVYGTGENGYTFGSGTRLTVV.

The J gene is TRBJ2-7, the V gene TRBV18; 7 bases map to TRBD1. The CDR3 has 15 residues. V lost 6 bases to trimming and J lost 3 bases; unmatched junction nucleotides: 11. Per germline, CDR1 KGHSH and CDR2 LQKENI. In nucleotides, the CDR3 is TGTGCCAGCTCGCAAAAGGGACAGCTAGTCTACGAGCAGTACTTC. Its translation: CASSQKGQLVYEQYF.

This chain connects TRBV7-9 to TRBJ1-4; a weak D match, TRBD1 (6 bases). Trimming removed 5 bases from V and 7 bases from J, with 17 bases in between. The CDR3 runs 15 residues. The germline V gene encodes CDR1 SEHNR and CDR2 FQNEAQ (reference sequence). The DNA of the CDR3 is TGTGCCAGCAGCCAAGGTGGGGGCCGTTCTGAAAAACTGTTTTTT. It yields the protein CASSQGGGRSEKLFF.

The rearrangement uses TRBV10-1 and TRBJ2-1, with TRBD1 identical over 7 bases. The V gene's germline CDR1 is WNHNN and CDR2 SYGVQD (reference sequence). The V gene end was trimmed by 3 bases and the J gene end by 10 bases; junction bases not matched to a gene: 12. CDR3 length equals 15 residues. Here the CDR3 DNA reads TGCGCCAGCAGTGATGTGTTGGGGACAGCCCTAGAGCAGTTCTTC. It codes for CASSDVLGTALEQFF.